This T cell receptor beta chain was sequenced for a study of OX40 agonist ivuxolimab in advanced cancers. Looking at the study overall: Ivuxolimab was a fully human IgG2 agonistic monoclonal antibody targeting the costimulatory receptor OX40 (CD134). The monotherapy dose-escalation portion (N of about 52 patients) of the phase I ivuxolimab trial is reported in the paper. Intravenous ivuxolimab was administered to patients every 2 weeks at six dose levels: 0.01, 0.1, 0.3, 1.5, 3 and 10 mg/kg. The point of sequencing TCRbeta in the periphery was to test whether ivuxolimab changed TCR sequence diversity and drove clonal T-cell expansion. Prior anti-PD-1, anti-PD-L1 or anti-CTLA-4 therapy was permitted, and approximately 40% of dose-escalation patients had received checkpoint inhibitors. In the dose-escalation cohort, 70% to 90% of patients were male, and the mean age was around 65 years with a range of roughly 20 to 79. Partial responses were achieved by three dose-escalation patients, of whom one had hepatocellular carcinoma and two had cutaneous melanoma. Of the roughly 50 dose-escalation patients, hepatocellular carcinoma was present in approximately 20, melanoma in approximately 15, renal cell carcinoma in 9 and head and neck cancer in 9.

Results the study describes overall, beyond this receptor: After ivuxolimab, expanded clones were on average more numerous among CD8+ T cells than among CD4+ T cells. Low levels of normalized T-cell clonal expansion were also seen in some patients who did not respond. At doses of 0.1 to 3.0 mg/kg, clonal expansion of both CD4+ and CD8+ T cells in blood was seen between baseline and week 6. In partial responders in the 0.1-3.0 mg/kg groups, normalized peripheral clonal expansion was found to be among the lowest, especially among CD8+ T cells. Antigen specificity was not determined for the clonally expanded peripheral T cells.

The trial excluded patients who had a history of autoimmune disease or were on systemic immunosuppression. Peripheral blood for TCR sequencing was collected from all dose cohorts at baseline, on cycle 4 day 1, and on cycle 7 day 1. The samples were taken from a phase I, first-in-human, multicenter, open-label dose-escalation trial of ivuxolimab. Adults with locally advanced or metastatic head and neck squamous cell, hepatocellular, melanoma or renal cell carcinoma were enrolled in the trial. Before TCR sequencing, CD4+ and CD8+ T cells were separately sorted from peripheral blood. For sequencing of the TCRbeta CDR3 region, genomic DNA was extracted from the sorted cells. The immunoSEQ Assay was used for sequencing of TCRbeta CDR3 regions. The table comes from immuneACCESS by way of TCRdb, which keeps in-frame sequences with V and J called. Part of the clones is missing from these tables; in studies checked, under half for an unresolved V gene and the rest for unknown reasons. Across this sample there are around 19,000 clones, with more than 75% seen only once. Jointly, the top ten make up 14% to 15% of the sample.

Measured from the cysteine to the phenylalanine, the CDR3 is 13 residues long. The entry retains the CDR3 DNA only, 39 bases that are in frame from base 1. Taken from the germline V gene (reference sequence), the CDR1 and CDR2 loops are GTSNPN and SVGIG. V is cut by 2 bases and J by 2 bases, and the space between the germline ends is 9 bases. In the case of this clone: The specificity of this receptor is unknown. No qualities accompany the bases; no much larger clone lies one base away.

The source is an adult with an advanced solid tumor such as melanoma, head and neck, liver or kidney cancer. The starting material was CD4+ or CD8+ T cells sorted from blood, obtained in a trial of the OX40 agonist ivuxolimab. This chain joins TRBV30 to TRBJ2-5, with the D segment identity uncertain. The CDR3 has the sequence CAWSSAPQETQYF. The DNA sequence is as follows: TGTGCCTGGAGTTCAGCACCACAAGAGACCCAGTACTTC.